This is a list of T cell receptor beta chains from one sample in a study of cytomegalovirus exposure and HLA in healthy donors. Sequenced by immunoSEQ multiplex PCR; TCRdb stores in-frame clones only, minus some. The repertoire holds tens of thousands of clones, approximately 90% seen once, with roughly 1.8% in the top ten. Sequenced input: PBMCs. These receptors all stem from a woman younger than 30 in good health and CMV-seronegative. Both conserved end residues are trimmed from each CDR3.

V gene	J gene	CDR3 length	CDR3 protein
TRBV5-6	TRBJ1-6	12	ASTGGSHSSPLH
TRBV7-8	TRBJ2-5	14	ASSSLSFERQETQY
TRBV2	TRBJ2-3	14	ASSATDYPRRDTQY
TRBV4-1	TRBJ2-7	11	ASSPRTGDEQY
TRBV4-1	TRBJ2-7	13	ASSQVSLAGDEQY
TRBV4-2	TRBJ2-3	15	ASSQDFQRRHTDTQY
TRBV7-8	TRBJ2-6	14	ASIRDRGPGANVLT
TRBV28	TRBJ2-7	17	ASSPLAGGSLKLSYEQY
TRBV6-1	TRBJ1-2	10	ASANDREVDT
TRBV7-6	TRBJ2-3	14	ASSLGTGGSADTQY
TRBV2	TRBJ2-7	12	ASLPGTGAYEQY